Reported below is one T cell receptor (beta chain). The antigen remains unidentified. Using immunoSEQ multiplex PCR, the repertoire was profiled, and TCRdb retains in-frame clones only, with some absent. The top ten clones hold approximately 3% of a sample with 100,000 to 150,000 clones, 75% to 90% of them seen once. V was trimmed by 7 bases and J by 0 bases, leaving 9 bases between them. Germline assignment: CDR1 SEHNR and CDR2 FQNEAQ (reference sequence). This CDR3 has 13 residues. These data are taken from a study of identifying expanded T cells in peripheral blood. Findings and limits, study-wide: Differentially abundant clones: roughly 1.2 between replicates, 15 to 17 at 2 to 3 weeks, around 20 at four. Variance in clone template counts between roughly two-week samples significantly increased with total template count across all healthy donors.

During the collection period, no donor immune events like infections were recorded. The gene calls are TRBV7-9 and TRBJ1-2; the D gene is possibly TRBD1 (5 bases). The sequence was obtained from a person aged 18 to 75 in good health. Sequencing input: blood. CDR3 loop: CASTIGANYGYTF. The CDR3 coding sequence is TGTGCCAGCACGATAGGGGCTAACTATGGCTACACCTTC.